The present entry profiles one T cell receptor beta chain with its context. This entry comes from a study of blood T cell repertoires in COVID-19. Study summary: Acute-phase and convalescent COVID-19 samples originated in the United States, Italy and Spain.

Only in-frame clones appear in the TCRdb table, and some are missing; sequencing was by immunoSEQ multiplex PCR. The sample lists about 13,000 clones, approximately 90% occurring once. V lost 3 bases and J lost 0; bases outside the gene matches: 3. This CDR3 contains 15 residues. In germline, CDR1 is MGHDK, CDR2 SYGVNS. This sequence was found in a human donor in a cohort sampled during active COVID-19. V and J are TRBV25-1 and TRBJ1-1, with TRBD1 matching over 8 bases. The sequencing input was peripheral blood. The DNA for the CDR3 is TGTGCCAGCAGTGACGGGACAGGTATGAACACTGAAGCTTTCTTT. This codes for CASSDGTGMNTEAFF.